Presented here are 16 T cell receptor beta chains from one specimen sequenced in a study of blood T cells in healthy people across ages. The authors ran a second PCR of 7 to 11 cycles using a sample-barcoded 5' primer and a J-beta primer mix. TCRdb reanalysed the 5' RACE reads using MiXCR and keeps one entry per CDR3 protein. The data contain over a million distinct CDR3 sequences, around 25% of them singletons. The same specimen was also included in a second study, on T cells of mothers and their children.

Sequencing was done on a sample of blood. All receptors derive from a girl under 10 years old in good health.

V gene TRBV28 combines with J gene TRBJ2-7, with D perhaps matching TRBD1 or TRBD2 (5 bases each). The ends were cut back, 8 bases at V and 7 bases at J, with 24 bases in the middle. Per the germline V gene, CDR1 is MDHEN and CDR2 is SYDVKM. The CDR3 contains 15 residues. The CDR3 loop reads CASAGASLKGTEQYF. CDR3 coding DNA: TGTGCCAGCGCTGGGGCTAGCCTGAAAGGTACGGAGCAGTACTTC.

This clonotype was seen many times. The gene calls are TRBV5-1 and TRBJ2-6, with 7 nucleotides matching TRBD1. The CDR3 spans 14 residues. Losses at the gene ends were 7 bases for V and 2 bases for J; bases not matched to a gene: 3. Germline lookup yields CDR1 SGHRS and CDR2 YFSETQ. The CDR3 nucleotides read TGCGCCAGCGCCACAGGGGCTGGGGCCAACGTCCTGACTTTC. It is translated as CASATGAGANVLTF. Full variable domain (missing parts from reference TRBV5-1 and TRBJ2-6): KAGVTQTPRYLIKTRGQQVTLSCSPISGHRSVSWYQQTPGQGLQFLFEYFSETQRNKGNFPGRFSGRQFSNSRSEMNVSTLELGDSALYLCASATGAGANVLTFGAGSRLTVL.

V gene TRBV6-1 combines with J gene TRBJ2-5, with TRBD2 matching over 11 bases. Germline lookup yields CDR1 MNHNS and CDR2 SASEGT. The CDR3 covers 17 residues. V shed 1 base and J 4 bases; nucleotides not matched to a gene: 8. The CDR3 region is CASSEEVAGGLGETQYF. In DNA, the CDR3 is TGTGCCAGCAGTGAAGAGGTAGCGGGGGGGCTGGGAGAGACCCAGTACTTC.

The DNA of the CDR3 is TGCAGCGTGAAGGGACTCAGGAGCTACGAGCAGTACTTC. It translates to CSVKGLRSYEQYF. The V and J genes are TRBV29-1 and TRBJ2-7; a possible D gene is TRBD2 (6 bases). V was trimmed by 6 bases and J by 3 bases, leaving 15 bases between them. The CDR3 contains 13 residues. Germline V gene sequence: CDR1 SQVTM, CDR2 ANQGSEA.

This clonotype has more than one count but fewer than ten. The genes are TRBV5-1 and TRBJ2-5; D unresolved. There are 15 residues in the CDR3. Per the germline V gene, CDR1 is SGHRS and CDR2 is YFSETQ. V dropped 0 bases and J dropped 2 bases, with 11 bases sitting between them. In nucleotides, the CDR3 is TGCGCCAGCAGCTTGGGGTGGGGTTTGCAAGAGACCCAGTACTTC. It translates to CASSLGWGLQETQYF.

The rearrangement uses TRBV29-1 and TRBJ2-5; a possible D gene is TRBD2 (5 bases). V was clipped by 4 bases and J by 3 bases, with 9 bases between them. Germline V CDR1 and CDR2: SQVTM, ANQGSEA. The CDR3 is 12 residues long. CDR3 nucleotide sequence: TGCAGCGTTGTCGGGATAAAAGAGACCCAGTACTTC. It specifies CSVVGIKETQYF.

This clonotype was seen a handful of times. The chain combines TRBV6-6 with TRBJ2-5, with a weak D call TRBD2 (5 bases). Germline loops: CDR1 MNHNY, CDR2 SVGAGI (reference sequence). Trimming removed 6 bases from V and 5 bases from J, with 13 bases in between. The length of the CDR3 is 13 residues. The CDR3: CASSPGIRETQYF. In DNA form, the CDR3 reads TGTGCCAGCAGCCCCGGGATTCGGGAGACCCAGTACTTC.

The chain recombines TRBV7-9 with TRBJ1-1; D possibly corresponds to TRBD1 (6 bases). CDR1 SEHNR and CDR2 FQNEAQ come from the germline V gene (reference sequence). Between the trimmed V and J ends, which lost 1 base and 5 bases, there was a span of 23 bases. The CDR3 is 18 residues long. DNA for the CDR3: TGTGCCAGCAGCTTAGTTACTGGGGACATCTTGTCCGGGACTGAAGCTTTCTTT. Translating gives CASSLVTGDILSGTEAFF.

V is TRBV15 and J is TRBJ2-7; the match to TRBD1 covers 7 bases. The CDR3 is 13 residues long. Germline values: CDR1 LNHNV, CDR2 YYDKDF (reference sequence). Trimming took 5 bases from V and 6 from J; bases not matched to a gene: 7. In DNA form, the CDR3 reads TGTGCCACCAGCGAGTCACCAGGGGGCGAGCAGTACTTC. It encodes CATSESPGGEQYF.

This clonotype was seen a handful of times. The rearrangement links TRBV4-3 to TRBJ1-5; 7 bases agree with TRBD1. The CDR3 is 16 residues long. The junction had 7 bases not matched to a gene; V was cut back by 1 base and J by 4 bases. Germline lookup yields CDR1 LGHNA and CDR2 YSLEER. The CDR3 DNA reads TGCGCCAGCAGCCAAGTATTACAGGGGTCGAATCAGCCCCAGCATTTT. Its protein is CASSQVLQGSNQPQHF.

This clonotype came up a few times. The rearrangement uses TRBV6-2 or TRBV6-3 and TRBJ2-3; TRBD1 agrees at 9 bases. The CDR3 is 15 residues long. Germline trimming cut 5 bases from V and 1 base from J; bases unmatched to any gene: 4. Germline-derived CDR1 and CDR2 are MNHEY and SVGEGT. The CDR3: CASSRGDRGTDTQYF. The DNA for the CDR3 is TGTGCCAGCAGTAGGGGGGACAGGGGCACAGATACGCAGTATTTT.

The chain uses TRBV7-8 and TRBJ2-1, with D perhaps TRBD1 (6 bases). The J call is in doubt because the DNA end fits TRBJ2-5 better. CDR3 size: 14 residues. CDR1 SGHVS and CDR2 FQNEAQ come from the germline V gene. Written as DNA, the CDR3 is TGTGCCAGCAGCTGGACAGCCGGGGCGGAGACCCAGTACTTC. Protein product: CASSWTAGAETQYF.

The chain recombines TRBV24-1 with TRBJ2-5, with D unresolved. The closer fit of TRBJ2-1 to the DNA end suggests the J call may be wrong. Germline V gene data show CDR1 as KGHDR and CDR2 as SFDVKD. The CDR3 is 15 residues long. The CDR3 DNA sequence: TGTGCCACCAGTGATTTGAACTCTGGCATTAATGAGCAGTTCTTC. Encoded protein: CATSDLNSGINEQFF.

The V and J genes are TRBV20-1 and TRBJ1-2; D ambiguous. CDR3 size: 15 residues. CDR1 and CDR2 (germline): DFQATT, SNEGSKA (reference sequence). V shed 0 bases and J shed 8 bases, with 19 bases lying between them. The CDR3 bases are TGCAGTGCTAGAGATCAGGAGGGAGGGTTTGTCGGCTACACCTTC. This translates into CSARDQEGGFVGYTF.

This CDR3 reads CASNRGQGDDEQFF. CDR3 bases: TGCGCCAGCAACCGGGGACAGGGTGACGATGAGCAGTTCTTC. The genes are TRBV4-1 and TRBJ2-5, with TRBD1 matching over 9 bases. The J call may be faulty, since TRBJ2-1 better matches the DNA end. The CDR3 has 14 residues. Per the germline V gene, CDR1 is MGHRA and CDR2 is YSYEKL.

This clonotype was observed a handful of times. V gene TRBV4-1 combines with J gene TRBJ2-3; weak D call: TRBD2 (6 bases). The CDR3 covers 19 residues. The V end was cut by 1 base, the J end by 2 bases, with 22 bases between. Germline assignment: CDR1 MGHRA and CDR2 YSYEKL. The CDR3 region is CASSQGRNWRGPNTDTQYF. The CDR3, as DNA: TGCGCCAGCAGCCAAGGGCGGAACTGGAGGGGACCCAACACAGATACGCAGTATTTT.